The rows below give T cell receptor beta chains drawn from one sample of a study of cytomegalovirus exposure and HLA in healthy donors. Repertoires were generated with immunoSEQ multiplex PCR, while TCRdb's copy carries only in-frame clones and drops some. The data contain some 170,000 clones, 72% of them singletons. The sequenced sample was PBMCs. The receptors come from a human donor in good health. CDR3s include the opening cysteine and the closing phenylalanine or tryptophan.

V gene,J gene,CDR3 protein
TRBV9,TRBJ1-5,CASSHPPRARGQPQHF
TRBV7-8,TRBJ2-5,CASSWTSGGAETQYF
TRBV11-3,TRBJ1-2,CASSSPGEAGGYTF
TRBV7-2,TRBJ2-6,CASSRYSGTGVNVLTF
TRBV7-9,TRBJ1-2,CASSLPGDPYGYTF
TRBV27,-,CASSRGAEQYF
TRBV27,TRBJ2-7,CASSLTSGGIGQYF
TRBV6-6,TRBJ2-7,CASSGRQGGPYEQYF
TRBV7-3,TRBJ2-2,CASSLWTADTGELFF
TRBV18,TRBJ2-7,CASSDGTVSYEQYF
TRBV6-1,TRBJ2-3,CASSVGLRGTDTQYF
TRBV30,TRBJ1-1,CAWRRSDAGAFF
TRBV29-1,TRBJ1-4,CSVVQGRGEKLFF
TRBV7-9,TRBJ1-5,CASSLVEGSGSNQPQHF
TRBV19,TRBJ2-1,CASSSKVAGARNEQFF
TRBV9,TRBJ2-5,CASSPQGLDQETQYF
TRBV6-4,TRBJ1-2,CASSADRGYGYTF
TRBV7-6,TRBJ2-5,CASSPNQETQYF
TRBV11-3,TRBJ2-5,CASSLGREETQYF
TRBV13,TRBJ2-7,CASSRAGKTGEQYF
TRBV7-6,TRBJ1-2,CASSLGEGYGYTF
TRBV18,TRBJ2-4,CASSPAREINIQYF
TRBV4-2,TRBJ2-7,CASSQEEGQGREQYF
TRBV7-2,TRBJ1-5,CASSLAEGWRGLNQPQHF
TRBV9,TRBJ1-6,CVSSVEASSYNSPLHF
TRBV14,TRBJ2-3,CASSQESLSDTQYF
TRBV30,TRBJ1-3,CAWSVLMSSGNTIYF
TRBV5-6,TRBJ2-3,CASSPLAVSSTDTQYF
TRBV10-1,TRBJ2-1,CASSESRQGENEQFF
TRBV5-5,TRBJ1-3,CASSLDDGITIYF
TRBV9,TRBJ2-2,CASSLKGANTGELFF
TRBV7-9,TRBJ2-7,CASSPTSGGFTYEQYF
TRBV15,TRBJ1-1,CATSADKGEAFF
TRBV9,TRBJ2-3,CASSVASGTDTQYF
TRBV4-1,TRBJ1-3,CASQLPDRGTGNTIYF
TRBV21-1,TRBJ1-2,CASSKVGQRFNYGYTF
TRBV7-8,TRBJ2-6,CASSARSGANVLTF
TRBV7-2,TRBJ2-1,CASSSTLAGGGSEFF
TRBV30,TRBJ2-1,CAWNGASGLSSYNEQFF
TRBV5-1,TRBJ2-2,CASSLKQGWTGELFF
TRBV30,TRBJ1-5,CAWSSGTGFQPQHF
TRBV7-3,TRBJ2-6,CASSWGQGAGANVLTF
TRBV18,TRBJ1-6,CASSPAGRGPPSSYNSPLHF
TRBV5-1,TRBJ1-5,CASSLGGGVQPQHF
TRBV2,TRBJ2-1,CASSVGLAGGNEQFF
TRBV6-5,-,CASSVRQGGSYEQYF
TRBV7-2,TRBJ2-2,CASSLSGGAAGELFF
TRBV4-2,TRBJ2-3,CASSQELLSTDTQYF
TRBV19,TRBJ2-4,CATLATGDKNIQYF
TRBV9,TRBJ1-6,CASSTRQGDNSPLHF
TRBV7-9,TRBJ1-1,CASSHRGGTEAFF
TRBV5-1,TRBJ2-7,CASSLEARGWYEQYF
TRBV2,TRBJ2-1,CASSEGRSGEQFF
TRBV2,TRBJ2-5,CASRQGMAETQYF
TRBV7-9,TRBJ2-3,CSSSFIFGTDTQYF
TRBV5-8,TRBJ1-1,CASSLPVPGWRDEAFF
TRBV5-1,TRBJ2-6,CASSLGAAYSGANVLTF
TRBV6-1,TRBJ2-7,CASSYGFEQYF
TRBV7-9,TRBJ2-2,CASSKSPGLVVGELFF